This T cell receptor beta chain is from a study of identical twins. Overall study results and limits: Cord blood beta clonotypes that were abundant carried fewer insertions, and memory repertoires showed no such trend.

This clonotype appeared a few times. What it recognizes is unknown. J was trimmed by 2 bases and V by 10 bases; bases with no gene match: 4. The CDR3 has 12 residues. The germline CDR1 and CDR2 sequences are ENHRY and SYGVKD. In TCRdb, the 5' RACE reads were re-called with MiXCR into one record per CDR3 protein. The table lists about 450,000 distinct CDR3 sequences, roughly 20% of them singletons. V and J are TRBV10-3 and TRBJ2-7; TRBD1 aligns across 8 bases. The sequenced material came from naive T cells sorted from blood. The clonotype originates from a man between 50 and 59 years old in good health. The CDR3 here is CATGTGTYEQYF. CDR3 nucleotide sequence: TGTGCCACCGGGACAGGAACCTACGAGCAGTACTTC.